This entry features one T cell receptor beta chain sequence. Its target is unknown. The authors distributed each subset's genomic DNA evenly over several immunoSEQ plates. Using immunoSEQ multiplex PCR, the repertoire was profiled, and TCRdb retains in-frame clones only, with some absent. This table holds over 2 million clones, around 90% found once. The data were obtained in a study of shared clonotypes between healthy human individuals. Germline-derived CDR1 and CDR2 are SGHTA and FQGNSA. The CDR3 sequence is 16 residues long. Trimming shortened V by 2 bases and J by 4 bases, and 17 bases separated the two germline ends. Study-wide results and limits: The sharing of approximately 4.6% of naive CD4 clonotypes was seen across a handful of donors. Among donors, sharing of clonotypes was expected to be affected by sequencing depth. Generation of non-shared clonotypes was less probable than generation of clonotypes shared by all four donors.

This chain connects TRBV7-2 to TRBJ1-2, with D uncertain. The TCR originated in a young man in good health. Some clones in this sample may be carry-over from other donors' samples. Input material: naive CD4+ T cells from PBMCs. Subset described: CD45RA+ positively selected. The CDR3 DNA sequence: TGTGCCAGCAGCTTAAGTTTGGGCGTAGCGCTCTATGGCTACACCTTC. This sequence encodes CASSLSLGVALYGYTF.